Shown below are 3 T cell receptor beta chains from a single sample sequenced in a study of regulatory T cells in long-lasting Graves disease. To make TCR beta libraries, researchers used iRepertoire HTBI primers and Arm-PCR of CDR3 regions. MiXCR was run by TCRdb on the multiplex PCR reads, yielding one entry per CDR3 protein. The sample gives around 510,000 distinct CDR3 sequences, around 21% of which show up once; 7% to 9.5% is in the top ten. The time point here: persistent/refractory GD, antithyroid drugs over 5 years with positive TRAb. Following extraction of RNA from PBMCs, that RNA was used to make the TCR library. This specimen was peripheral blood mononuclear cells (PBMCs), taken when the disease was refractory, from a patient treated with antithyroid drugs. The receptors derive from a female donor with Graves disease.

The chain links TRBV5-1 to TRBJ2-7, with D tentatively TRBD1 (5 bases). The V gene's germline CDR1 is SGHRS and CDR2 YFSETQ. V lost 5 bases to trimming and J lost 7 bases, with 22 bases between them. This CDR3 comprises 15 residues. The CDR3 coding sequence is TGCGCCAGCAGGCCCACAGGATCACTCCCCAGAGAGCAGTACTTC. Amino acids: CASRPTGSLPREQYF. Combining the CDR3 with reference TRBV5-1 and TRBJ2-7 gives the whole variable domain KAGVTQTPRYLIKTRGQQVTLSCSPISGHRSVSWYQQTPGQGLQFLFEYFSETQRNKGNFPGRFSGRQFSNSRSEMNVSTLELGDSALYLCASRPTGSLPREQYFGPGTRLTVT.

The sample holds many counts of this clonotype. The chain carries TRBV7-2 and TRBJ2-2; D remains ambiguous. V gave up 2 bases and J gave up 4 bases, with 17 bases separating them. Germline V gene lookup returns CDR1 SGHTA and CDR2 FQGNSA. The CDR3 sequence is 17 residues long. The CDR3 DNA sequence: TGTGCCAGCAGCTTATCAGTCGGCAACACCCGCACCGGGGAGCTGTTTTTT. Amino acid sequence: CASSLSVGNTRTGELFF.

This rearrangement joins TRBV29-1 to TRBJ2-2; 12 nucleotides match TRBD2. Germline V lookup: CDR1 SQVTM, CDR2 ANQGSEA. V lost 7 bases, J lost 5 bases, and 11 bases stayed unmatched. The CDR3 spans 16 residues. The CDR3 DNA sequence: TGCAGCGCCTCATTCCTAGCGGGAGGGCCGACCGGGGAGCTGTTTTTT. Amino acids: CSASFLAGGPTGELFF.